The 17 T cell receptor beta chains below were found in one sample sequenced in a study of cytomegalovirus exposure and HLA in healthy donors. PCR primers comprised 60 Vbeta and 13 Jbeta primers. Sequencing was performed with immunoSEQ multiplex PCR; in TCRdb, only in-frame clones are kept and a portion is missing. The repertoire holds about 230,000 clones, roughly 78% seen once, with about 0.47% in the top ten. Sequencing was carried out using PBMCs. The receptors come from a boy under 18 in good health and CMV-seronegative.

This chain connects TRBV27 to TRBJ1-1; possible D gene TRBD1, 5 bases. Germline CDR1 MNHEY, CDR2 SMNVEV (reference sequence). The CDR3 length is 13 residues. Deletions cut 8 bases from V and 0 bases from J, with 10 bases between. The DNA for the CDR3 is TGTGCCAGCCGACAGTTGGTGAACACTGAAGCTTTCTTT. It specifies CASRQLVNTEAFF.

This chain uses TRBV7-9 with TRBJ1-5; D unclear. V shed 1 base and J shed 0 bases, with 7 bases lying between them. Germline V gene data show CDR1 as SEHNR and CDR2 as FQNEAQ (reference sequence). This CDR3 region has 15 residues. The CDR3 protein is CASSLGGASNQPQHF. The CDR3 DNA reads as TGTGCCAGCAGCTTAGGAGGAGCTAGCAATCAGCCCCAGCATTTT. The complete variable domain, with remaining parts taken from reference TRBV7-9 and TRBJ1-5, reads DTGVSQNPRHKITKRGQNVTFRCDPISEHNRLYWYRQTLGQGPEFLTYFQNEAQLEKSRLLSDRFSAERPKGSFSTLEIQRTEQGDSAMYLCASSLGGASNQPQHFGDGTRLSIL.

The CDR3: CASSQGQVSNQPQHF. The CDR3 coding sequence is TGCGCCAGCAGCCAAGGACAGGTTAGCAATCAGCCCCAGCATTTT. The V call is TRBV4-1, the J call TRBJ1-5; a possible D gene is TRBD1 (6 bases). Germline lookup yields CDR1 MGHRA and CDR2 YSYEKL. V lost 1 base and J lost 0, with 7 bases in between. The CDR3 runs to 15 residues.

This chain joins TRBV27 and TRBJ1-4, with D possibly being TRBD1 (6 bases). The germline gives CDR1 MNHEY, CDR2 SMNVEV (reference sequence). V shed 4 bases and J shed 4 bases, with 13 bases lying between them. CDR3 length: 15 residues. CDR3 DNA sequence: TGTGCCAGCAGTTGGGGGCGGGCGATTAATGAAAAACTGTTTTTT. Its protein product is CASSWGRAINEKLFF.

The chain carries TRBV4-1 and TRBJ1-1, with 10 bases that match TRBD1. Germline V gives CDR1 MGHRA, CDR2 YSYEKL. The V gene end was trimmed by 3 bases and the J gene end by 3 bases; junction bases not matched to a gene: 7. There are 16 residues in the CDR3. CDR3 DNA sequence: TGCGCCAGCAGCCAGGACGGACAGGGGGGGGACACTGAAGCTTTCTTT. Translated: CASSQDGQGGDTEAFF.

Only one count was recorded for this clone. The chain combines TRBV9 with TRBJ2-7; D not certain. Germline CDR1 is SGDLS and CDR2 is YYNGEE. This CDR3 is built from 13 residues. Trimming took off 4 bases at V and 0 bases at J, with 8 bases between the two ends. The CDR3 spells CASSQLGSYEQYF. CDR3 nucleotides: TGTGCCAGCAGCCAACTTGGCTCCTACGAGCAGTACTTC.

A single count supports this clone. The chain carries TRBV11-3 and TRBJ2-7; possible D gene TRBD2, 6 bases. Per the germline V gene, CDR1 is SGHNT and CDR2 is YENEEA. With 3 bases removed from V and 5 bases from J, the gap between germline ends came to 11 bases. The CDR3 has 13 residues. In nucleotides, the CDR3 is TGTGCCAGCAGCTTGACTAGGTCCAACGAGCAGTACTTC. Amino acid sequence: CASSLTRSNEQYF.

The CDR3 DNA sequence: TGCGCCAGCAGCCAAGGGGCCGCGGGCGAGAGGGCCAATACGCAGTATTTT. Translated, it gives CASSQGAAGERANTQYF. The chain carries TRBV4-1 and TRBJ2-3, with D possibly matching TRBD2 (5 bases). Trimming stripped 1 base from V and 7 bases from J, with 21 bases between. CDR1 MGHRA and CDR2 YSYEKL come from the germline V gene. The CDR3 extends over 17 amino acids.

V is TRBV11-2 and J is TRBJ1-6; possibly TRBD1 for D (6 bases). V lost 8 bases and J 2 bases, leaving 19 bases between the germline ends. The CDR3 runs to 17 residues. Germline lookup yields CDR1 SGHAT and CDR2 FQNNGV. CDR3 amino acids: CASRKGQGRTYNSPLHF. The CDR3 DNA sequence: TGTGCCAGCCGAAAAGGGCAGGGGCGAACCTATAATTCACCCCTCCACTTT.

CDR3 sequence reads: CASSLMSGRGSNQPQHF. The CDR3 DNA is TGTGCCAGCAGCTTAATGTCCGGAAGGGGGAGCAATCAGCCCCAGCATTTT. The chain uses TRBV13 and TRBJ1-5; possible D gene TRBD1, 6 bases. Germline V gene lookup returns CDR1 PRHDT and CDR2 FYEKMQ (reference sequence). The CDR3 has 17 residues. Trimming removed 2 bases at V and 1 base at J, with 15 bases between.

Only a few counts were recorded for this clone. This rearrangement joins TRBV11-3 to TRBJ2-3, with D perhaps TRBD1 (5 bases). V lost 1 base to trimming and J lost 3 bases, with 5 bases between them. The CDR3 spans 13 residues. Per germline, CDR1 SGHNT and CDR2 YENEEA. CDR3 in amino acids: CASSLGQTDTQYF. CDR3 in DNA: TGTGCCAGCAGCTTAGGACAGACAGATACGCAGTATTTT.

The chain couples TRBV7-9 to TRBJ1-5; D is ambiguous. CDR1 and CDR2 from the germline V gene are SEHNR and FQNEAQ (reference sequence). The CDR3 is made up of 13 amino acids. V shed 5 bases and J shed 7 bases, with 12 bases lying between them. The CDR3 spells CASSERGWQPQHF. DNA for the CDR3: TGTGCCAGCAGCGAGCGGGGTTGGCAGCCCCAGCATTTT.

CDR3 loop: CASSIRVSYEQYF. The CDR3 DNA follows: TGTGCCAGTAGTATCAGGGTTTCCTACGAGCAGTACTTC. The V gene is TRBV19, the J gene TRBJ2-7; tentatively, D is TRBD1 (5 bases). Looked up from germline, CDR1 is LNHDA and CDR2 is SQIVND (reference sequence). The CDR3 has 13 amino acids. Trimming left V 3 bases short and J 1 base short, with 7 bases between.

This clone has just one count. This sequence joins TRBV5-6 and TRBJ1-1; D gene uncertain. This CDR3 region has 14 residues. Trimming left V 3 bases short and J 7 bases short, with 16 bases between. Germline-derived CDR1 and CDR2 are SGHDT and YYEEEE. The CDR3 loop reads CASSWFMNRGEAFF. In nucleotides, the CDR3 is TGTGCCAGCAGCTGGTTCATGAACCGCGGTGAAGCTTTCTTT.

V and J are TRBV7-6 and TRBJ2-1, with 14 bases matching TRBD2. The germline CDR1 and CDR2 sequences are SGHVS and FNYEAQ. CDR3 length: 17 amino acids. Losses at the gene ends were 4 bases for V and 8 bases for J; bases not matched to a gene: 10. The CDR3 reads CASSYFRTSGGSDEQFF. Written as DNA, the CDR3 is TGTGCCAGCAGCTATTTTAGGACTAGCGGGGGGTCCGATGAGCAGTTCTTC.

CDR3 loop: CASSLRGEWSGANVLTF. The CDR3 bases are TGTGCCAGCAGCCTCCGGGGGGAGTGGTCTGGGGCCAACGTCCTGACTTTC. This chain joins TRBV5-6 and TRBJ2-6; 7 bases fit TRBD2. V shed 4 bases and J 1 base; nucleotides not matched to a gene: 8. The germline V gene encodes CDR1 SGHDT and CDR2 YYEEEE. The CDR3 is 17 residues long.

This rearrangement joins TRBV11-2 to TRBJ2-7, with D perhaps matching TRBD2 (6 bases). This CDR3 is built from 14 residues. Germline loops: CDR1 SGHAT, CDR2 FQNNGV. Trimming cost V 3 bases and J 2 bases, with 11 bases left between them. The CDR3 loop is CASSLGLVPYEQYF. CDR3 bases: TGTGCCAGCAGCTTGGGACTCGTACCCTACGAGCAGTACTTC.